Each of the 2 T cell receptor beta chains below was sequenced from the same sample in a study of Ad26.COV2.S vaccination and SARS-CoV-2 variants. Clones were read by immunoSEQ multiplex PCR, and TCRdb kept only the in-frame ones, dropping some. The table has about 400,000 clones, approximately 91% seen once. The sample's treatment: around 19 received Ad26.COV2.S at low or high dose, single or two shots; 5 received placebo; per-sample allocation not given. Vaccine and placebo recipients were sampled on day 63 after the first injection. The sample in question was peripheral blood, obtained in a trial of Ad26.COV2.S vaccine versus placebo. These receptors were taken from a person between 18 and 59 years old who received the Ad26.COV2.S COVID-19 vaccine or a placebo.

This chain joins TRBV6-6 and TRBJ1-6; 9 bases align to TRBD1. The V gene's germline CDR1 is MNHNY and CDR2 SVGAGI (reference sequence). V lost 6 bases to trimming and J lost 3 bases; unmatched junction nucleotides: 3. The CDR3 extends over 15 amino acids. The CDR3 region is CASRGTGIYNSPLHF. The CDR3 nucleotides are TGTGCCAGCAGGGGGACAGGGATCTATAATTCACCCCTCCACTTT.

V gene TRBV6-5 combines with J gene TRBJ2-3; D is uncertain. Germline CDR1 is MNHEY and CDR2 is SVGAGI. The CDR3 spans 16 residues. The V end lost 2 bases, the J end lost 0 bases, and 12 bases lay between the germline ends. The CDR3 DNA reads TGTGCCAGCAGTTACATTCCGAGCTCGAGCACAGATACGCAGTATTTT. Its protein product is CASSYIPSSSTDTQYF.